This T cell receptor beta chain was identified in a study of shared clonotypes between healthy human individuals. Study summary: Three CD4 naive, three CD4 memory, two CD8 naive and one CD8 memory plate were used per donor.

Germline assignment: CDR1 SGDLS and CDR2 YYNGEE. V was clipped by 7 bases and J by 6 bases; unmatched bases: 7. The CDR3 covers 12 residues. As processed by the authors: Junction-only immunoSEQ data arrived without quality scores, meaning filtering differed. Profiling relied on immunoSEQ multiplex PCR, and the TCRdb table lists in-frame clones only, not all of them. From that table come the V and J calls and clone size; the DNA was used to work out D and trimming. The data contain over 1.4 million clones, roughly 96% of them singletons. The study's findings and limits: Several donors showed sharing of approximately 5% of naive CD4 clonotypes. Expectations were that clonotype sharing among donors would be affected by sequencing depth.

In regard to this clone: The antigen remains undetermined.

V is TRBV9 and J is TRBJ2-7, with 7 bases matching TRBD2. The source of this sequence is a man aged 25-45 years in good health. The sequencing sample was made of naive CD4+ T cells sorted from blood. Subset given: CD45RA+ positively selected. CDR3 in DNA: TGTGCCAGCGGGAGGGGCAACCGCGAGCAGTACTTC. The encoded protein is CASGRGNREQYF.